Listed below are T cell receptor beta chains from one sample, sequenced in a study of cytotoxic CD8 clonotypes in ibrutinib-treated CLL. Sequencing used immunoSEQ multiplex PCR; TCRdb keeps in-frame clones, though not all of them. The table lists about 300,000 clones, roughly 71% of them singletons, with approximately 6% in the top ten. The input for sequencing was PBMCs, taken after 36 months of ibrutinib treatment. The receptors were gathered from a human donor with chronic lymphocytic leukemia. The CDR3 runs from the conserved cysteine through the conserved F or W. D genes are given only for firm matches. A row's size may be missing; if present it is once, few, many or a size class.

18	TRBV27	.	.	TRBJ1-6	TGTGCCAGCAGTTTATCGGCACGTCGGGGGATTTATAATTCACCCCTCCACTTT	CASSLSARRGIYNSPLHF
15	TRBV4-1	.	.	TRBJ1-4	TGCGCCAGCAGCCAAACCCGGGACATCAGAGAAAAACTGTTTTTT	CASSQTRDIREKLFF
17	TRBV9	TRBD2	few	TRBJ2-5	TGTGCCAGCAGCGTAGGTGACACTAGCGGGGGGTCCGAGACCCAGTACTTC	CASSVGDTSGGSETQYF
14	TRBV9	.	.	TRBJ2-5	TGTGCCAGCAGTGCGGACAGTTTCATGGAGACCCAGTACTTC	CASSADSFMETQYF
15	TRBV6-5	TRBD2	.	TRBJ2-7	TGTGCCAGCAGTCAGGGACTAGCGGTAACCTACGAGCAGTACTTC	CASSQGLAVTYEQYF
13	TRBV4-3	.	few	TRBJ2-5	TGCGCCAGCAGCCAAGGATCTTCGGTGACCCAGTACTTC	CASSQGSSVTQYF
19	TRBV7-9	TRBD1	.	TRBJ2-1	TGTGCCAGCAGCTTAGCCCATGGGGCACGGGACAGGGTTTTCGATGAGCAGTTCTTC	CASSLAHGARDRVFDEQFF
15	TRBV12-5	.	.	TRBJ2-1	TGTGCTAGTGCCTTAGACAGCCCCTCCTACAATGAGCAGTTCTTC	CASALDSPSYNEQFF
14	TRBV10-1	.	.	TRBJ2-3	TGCGCCAGCAGTGTGGGACCGGAGACGGATACGCAGTATTTT	CASSVGPETDTQYF
13	TRBV7-2	.	few	TRBJ2-3	TGTGCCAGCAGCATATCCATGGGAGATACGCAGTATTTT	CASSISMGDTQYF
12	TRBV11-2	.	.	TRBJ2-7	TGTGCCAGCGGGGGGCCTCCCTACGAGCAGTACTTC	CASGGPPYEQYF
13	TRBV14	.	.	TRBJ1-6	TGTGCCAGCAGCCGGGACCGAAATTCACCCCTCCACTTT	CASSRDRNSPLHF
13	TRBV6-6	TRBD1	few	TRBJ2-7	TGTGCCAGCAGGCCTAGGGGGCGCCACGAGCAGTACTTC	CASRPRGRHEQYF
14	TRBV28	TRBD2	.	TRBJ2-4	TGTGCCAGCAGCGTAGCGGGAGATGTAGACATTCAGTACTTC	CASSVAGDVDIQYF
12	TRBV19	.	.	TRBJ2-3	TGTGCCAGTAGTATCCTCCAGGGATCGCAGTATTTT	CASSILQGSQYF
14	TRBV9	TRBD1	few	TRBJ1-2	TGTGCCAGCAGCGTCACAGGGGCCAACTATGGCTACACCTTC	CASSVTGANYGYTF
13	TRBV6-1	.	.	TRBJ1-3	TGTGCCAGCAGACACACCTCTGGAAACACCATATATTTT	CASRHTSGNTIYF
17	TRBV9	TRBD1	.	TRBJ2-2	TGTGCCAGCAGCCCCCGGACAGGGGGCCTAAACACCGGGGAGCTGTTTTTT	CASSPRTGGLNTGELFF
12	TRBV5-1	.	few	TRBJ1-6	TGCGCCAGCAGCTTGCCTTATTCACCCCTCCACTTT	CASSLPYSPLHF
15	TRBV5-1	.	.	TRBJ2-2	TGCGCCAGCAGCTTGTGGGGACTTAACACCGGGGAGCTGTTTTTT	CASSLWGLNTGELFF
16	TRBV2	TRBD2	.	TRBJ2-7	TGTGCCAGCAATGTTGATCTAGCGGGAGTTCTCTACGAGCAGTACTTC	CASNVDLAGVLYEQYF
14	TRBV2	TRBD2	.	TRBJ2-5	TGTGCCAGCGAGACTAGCGGGTACCAAGAGACCCAGTACTTC	CASETSGYQETQYF